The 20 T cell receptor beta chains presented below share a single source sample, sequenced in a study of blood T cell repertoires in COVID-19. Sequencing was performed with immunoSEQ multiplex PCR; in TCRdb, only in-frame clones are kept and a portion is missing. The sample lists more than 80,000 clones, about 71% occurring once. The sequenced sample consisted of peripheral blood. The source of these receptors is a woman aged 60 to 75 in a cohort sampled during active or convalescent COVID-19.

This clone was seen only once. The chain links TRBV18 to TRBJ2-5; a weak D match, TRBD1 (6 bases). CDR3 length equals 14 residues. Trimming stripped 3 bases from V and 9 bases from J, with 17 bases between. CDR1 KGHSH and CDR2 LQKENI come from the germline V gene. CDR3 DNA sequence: TGTGCCAGCTCACCCCCGTCCCGGGACATTGCCCAGTACTTC. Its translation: CASSPPSRDIAQYF.

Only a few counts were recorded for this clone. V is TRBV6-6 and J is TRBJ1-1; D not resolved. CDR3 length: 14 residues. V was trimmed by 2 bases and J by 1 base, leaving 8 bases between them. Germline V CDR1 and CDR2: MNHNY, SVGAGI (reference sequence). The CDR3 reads CASSYGQANTEAFF. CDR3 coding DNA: TGTGCCAGCAGTTACGGGCAGGCGAACACTGAAGCTTTCTTT.

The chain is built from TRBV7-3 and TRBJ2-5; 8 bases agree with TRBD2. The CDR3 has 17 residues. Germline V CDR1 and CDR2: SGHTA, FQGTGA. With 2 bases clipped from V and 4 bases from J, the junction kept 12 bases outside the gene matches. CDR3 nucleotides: TGTGCCAGCAGCTTAGGGACGGGGGGGCAGTCAGCAGAGACCCAGTACTTC. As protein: CASSLGTGGQSAETQYF.

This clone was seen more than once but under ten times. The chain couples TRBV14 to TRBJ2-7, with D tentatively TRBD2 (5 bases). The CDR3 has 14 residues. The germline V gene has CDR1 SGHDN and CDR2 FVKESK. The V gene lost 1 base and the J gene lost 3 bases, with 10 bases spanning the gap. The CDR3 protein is CASSQGAGHYEQYF. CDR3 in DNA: TGTGCCAGCAGCCAAGGTGCGGGCCACTACGAGCAGTACTTC.

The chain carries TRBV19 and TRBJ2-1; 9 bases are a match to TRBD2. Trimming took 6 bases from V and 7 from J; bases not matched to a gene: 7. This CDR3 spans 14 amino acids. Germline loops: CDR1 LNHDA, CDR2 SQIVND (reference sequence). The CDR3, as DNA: TGTGCCAGTAGAGCGGGGGGCGCATATAATGAGCAGTTCTTC. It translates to CASRAGGAYNEQFF.

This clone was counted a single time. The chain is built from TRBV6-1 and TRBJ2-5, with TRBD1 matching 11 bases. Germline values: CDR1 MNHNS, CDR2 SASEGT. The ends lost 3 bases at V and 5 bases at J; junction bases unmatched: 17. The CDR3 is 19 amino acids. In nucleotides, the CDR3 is TGTGCCAGCAGTGATCCAGGACGGACAGGGGGCATGCTTTCGGAGACCCAGTACTTC. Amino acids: CASSDPGRTGGMLSETQYF.

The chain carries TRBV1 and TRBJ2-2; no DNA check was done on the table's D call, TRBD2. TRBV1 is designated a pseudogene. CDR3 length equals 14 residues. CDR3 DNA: TGCACCAGCAGCCAAGAAGGACTGGCCGGGGAGCTGTTTTTT. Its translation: CTSSQEGLAGELFF.

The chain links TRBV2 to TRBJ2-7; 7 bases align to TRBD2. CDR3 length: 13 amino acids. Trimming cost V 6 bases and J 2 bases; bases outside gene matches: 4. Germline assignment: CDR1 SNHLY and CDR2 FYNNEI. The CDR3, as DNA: TGTGCCAGCAGGGCTGGACTAGCCTACGAGCAGTACTTC. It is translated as CASRAGLAYEQYF.

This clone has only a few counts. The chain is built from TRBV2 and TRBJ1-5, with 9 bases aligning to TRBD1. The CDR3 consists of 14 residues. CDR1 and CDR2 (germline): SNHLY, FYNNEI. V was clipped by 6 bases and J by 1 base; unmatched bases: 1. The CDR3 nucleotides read TGTGCCAGCAGCGGACAGGGGAGCAATCAGCCCCAGCATTTT. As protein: CASSGQGSNQPQHF.

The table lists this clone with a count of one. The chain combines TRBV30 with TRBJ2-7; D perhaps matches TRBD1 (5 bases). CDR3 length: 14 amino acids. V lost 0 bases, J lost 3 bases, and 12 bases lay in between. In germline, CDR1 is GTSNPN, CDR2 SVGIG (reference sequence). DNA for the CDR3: TGTGCCTGGAGTGTAGGGGCAGGCCTCTACGAGCAGTACTTC. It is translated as CAWSVGAGLYEQYF.

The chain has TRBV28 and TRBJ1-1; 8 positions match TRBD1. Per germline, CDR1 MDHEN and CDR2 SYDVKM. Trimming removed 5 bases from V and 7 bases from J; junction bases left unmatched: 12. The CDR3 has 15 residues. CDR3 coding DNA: TGTGCCAGCAGTATAGCAGGGGGCTATTCGGGTGAAGCTTTCTTT. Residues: CASSIAGGYSGEAFF.

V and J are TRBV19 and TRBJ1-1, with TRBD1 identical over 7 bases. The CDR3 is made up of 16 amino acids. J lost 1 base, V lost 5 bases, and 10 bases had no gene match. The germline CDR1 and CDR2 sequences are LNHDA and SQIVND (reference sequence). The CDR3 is CASSWGGGQANTEAFF. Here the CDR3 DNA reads TGTGCCAGTAGTTGGGGAGGTGGACAGGCGAACACTGAAGCTTTCTTT.

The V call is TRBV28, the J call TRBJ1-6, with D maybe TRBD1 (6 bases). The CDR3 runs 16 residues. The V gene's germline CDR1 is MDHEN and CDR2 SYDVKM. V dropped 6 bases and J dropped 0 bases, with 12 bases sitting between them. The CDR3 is CASSIIRGSYNSPLHF. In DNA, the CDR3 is TGTGCCAGCAGCATCATCAGGGGCTCCTATAATTCACCCCTCCACTTT.

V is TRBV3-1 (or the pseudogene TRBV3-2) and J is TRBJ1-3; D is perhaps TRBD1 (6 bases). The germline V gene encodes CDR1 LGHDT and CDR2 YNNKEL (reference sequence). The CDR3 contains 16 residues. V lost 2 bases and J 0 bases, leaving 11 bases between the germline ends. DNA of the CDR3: TGTGCCAGCAGCCAAATGACAGGCCTCTCTGGAAACACCATATATTTT. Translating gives CASSQMTGLSGNTIYF.

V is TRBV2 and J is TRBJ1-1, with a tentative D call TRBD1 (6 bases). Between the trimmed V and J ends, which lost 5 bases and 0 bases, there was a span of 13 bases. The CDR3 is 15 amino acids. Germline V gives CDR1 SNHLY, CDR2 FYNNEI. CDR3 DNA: TGTGCCAGCAGTCCCCTTCGGACAGTGAACACTGAAGCTTTCTTT. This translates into CASSPLRTVNTEAFF.

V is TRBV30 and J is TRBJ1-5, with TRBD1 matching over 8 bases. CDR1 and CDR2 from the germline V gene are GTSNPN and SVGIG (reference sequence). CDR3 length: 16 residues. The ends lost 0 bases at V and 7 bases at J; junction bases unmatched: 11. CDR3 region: CAWSVPNGQGGQPQHF. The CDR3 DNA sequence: TGTGCCTGGAGTGTTCCGAATGGACAGGGTGGACAGCCCCAGCATTTT.

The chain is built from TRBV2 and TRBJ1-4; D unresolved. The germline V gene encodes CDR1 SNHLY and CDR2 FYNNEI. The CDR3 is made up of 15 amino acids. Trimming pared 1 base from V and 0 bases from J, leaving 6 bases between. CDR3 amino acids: CASSEDGATNEKLFF. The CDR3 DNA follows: TGTGCCAGCAGTGAAGACGGTGCAACTAATGAAAAACTGTTTTTT.

This CDR3 is CASSLIAGAADTQYF. The CDR3, as DNA: TGTGCCAGCAGCTTAATTGCAGGGGCAGCAGATACGCAGTATTTT. The chain employs TRBV7-9 and TRBJ2-3, with D maybe TRBD1 (6 bases). The CDR3 sequence is 15 residues long. The ends were cut back, 2 bases at V and 4 bases at J, with 13 bases in the middle. From germline, CDR1 is SEHNR and CDR2 FQNEAQ (reference sequence).

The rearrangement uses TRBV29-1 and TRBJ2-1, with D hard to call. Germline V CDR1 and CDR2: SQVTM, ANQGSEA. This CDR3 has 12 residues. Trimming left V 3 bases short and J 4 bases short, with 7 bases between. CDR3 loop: CSVEKRYNEQFF. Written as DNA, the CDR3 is TGCAGCGTTGAGAAGCGATACAATGAGCAGTTCTTC.

CDR3 residues: CASSLGTGYANYGYTF. The CDR3 DNA reads TGTGCCAGCAGCTTGGGGACAGGTTACGCTAACTATGGCTACACCTTC. The chain links TRBV5-6 to TRBJ1-2, with 7 bases that match TRBD1. The CDR3 consists of 16 residues. The germline gives CDR1 SGHDT, CDR2 YYEEEE. The V gene end was trimmed by 0 bases and the J gene end by 0 bases; junction bases not matched to a gene: 5.